The 25 T cell receptor beta chains reported below all come from one sample, sequenced in a study of blood T cell repertoires in COVID-19. Here immunoSEQ multiplex PCR was the method, and the copy in TCRdb shows in-frame clones only, minus some. This sample has approximately 170,000 clones, with 75% to 90% found just once. Sequencing was done on a sample of peripheral blood. The receptors derive from a human donor in a cohort sampled during active COVID-19.

This chain uses TRBV18 with TRBJ2-7; D is perhaps TRBD2 (5 bases). CDR1 and CDR2 (germline): KGHSH, LQKENI. The CDR3 contains 13 residues. Trimming cost V 9 bases and J 6 bases, with 18 bases left between them. The CDR3 coding sequence is TGTGCCAGTACGGGAACCGTCTTTTCCGAGCAGTACTTC. Its protein is CASTGTVFSEQYF.

The chain couples TRBV6-5 to TRBJ1-6; the match to TRBD1 covers 7 bases. From germline, CDR1 is MNHEY and CDR2 SVGAGI. The CDR3 covers 14 residues. J was trimmed by 8 bases and V by 10 bases; bases with no gene match: 11. The CDR3 DNA is TGTGCCACCGCCGGGACAGTAACCCATTCACCCCTCCACTTT. The encoded protein is CATAGTVTHSPLHF.

Only a few counts were recorded for this clone. V usage is TRBV29-1 and J usage is TRBJ2-2; tentative D call: TRBD1 (5 bases). In germline, CDR1 is SQVTM, CDR2 ANQGSEA. The length of the CDR3 is 17 residues. V lost 4 bases, J lost 3 bases, and 21 bases lay in between. The CDR3 protein is CSVGGGGRDYYTGELFF. As DNA, the CDR3 is TGCAGCGTTGGAGGTGGTGGCAGGGATTACTACACCGGGGAGCTGTTTTTT.

The chain has TRBV3-1 (or the pseudogene TRBV3-2) and TRBJ2-2; no clear D. The CDR3 has 15 amino acids. CDR1 LGHDT and CDR2 YNNKEL come from the germline V gene (reference sequence). V lost 1 base and J 0 bases, leaving 6 bases between the germline ends. Here the CDR3 DNA reads TGTGCCAGCAGCCAAGGCAGAACGAACACCGGGGAGCTGTTTTTT. Amino acid sequence: CASSQGRTNTGELFF.

The rearrangement joins TRBV29-1 to TRBJ2-5; the match to TRBD1 covers 8 bases. The CDR3 covers 15 residues. V gave up 1 base and J gave up 5 bases; unmatched junction bases: 9. Germline assignment: CDR1 SQVTM and CDR2 ANQGSEA. The DNA for the CDR3 is TGCAGCGTTGAAGGAGAGACAGGGGCGAGGGAGACCCAGTACTTC. Translating gives CSVEGETGARETQYF.

This clone was observed a handful of times. The chain links TRBV5-1 to TRBJ1-2; no reliable D call. V was clipped by 5 bases and J by 6 bases, with 8 bases between them. Germline CDR1 and CDR2: SGHRS and YFSETQ. The CDR3 length is 11 residues. In DNA, the CDR3 is TGCGCCAGCAGTAAGGGAGATGGCTACACCTTC. Protein product: CASSKGDGYTF.

J is TRBJ2-3 and V is TRBV11-3; tentative D call: TRBD2 (5 bases). V lost 2 bases and J 5 bases, leaving 11 bases between the germline ends. Germline values: CDR1 SGHNT, CDR2 YENEEA. The CDR3 spans 14 residues. The chain's CDR3 is CASSLSAEGDTQYF. CDR3 in DNA: TGTGCCAGCAGCTTATCAGCAGAGGGAGATACGCAGTATTTT.

In this sample, this clone is medium-sized. J is TRBJ1-5 and V is TRBV30; D uncertain. Germline CDR1 reads GTSNPN; CDR2 reads SVGIG (reference sequence). This CDR3 contains 13 residues. V shed 4 bases and J shed 1 base, with 8 bases lying between them. CDR3 protein: CAWKEGSNQPQHF. The CDR3 region has the DNA TGTGCCTGGAAGGAGGGAAGCAATCAGCCCCAGCATTTT.

The CDR3 nucleotides read TGCGCCAGCAGCCAAGATCGGGACAGGGGCAATCAGCCCCAGCATTTT. Translation: CASSQDRDRGNQPQHF. V and J are TRBV4-1 and TRBJ1-5, with TRBD1 matching 9 bases. In germline, CDR1 is MGHRA, CDR2 YSYEKL. V was clipped by 0 bases and J by 2 bases; unmatched bases: 2. The CDR3 is 16 amino acids.

This clone was detected only once. V usage is TRBV10-1 and J usage is TRBJ2-5; the match to TRBD2 covers 7 bases. Germline V gene data show CDR1 as WNHNN and CDR2 as SYGVQD (reference sequence). This CDR3 is built from 12 residues. The trim removed 6 bases at V and 8 bases at J, leaving 6 bases unmatched. The CDR3 loop is CASSSREGTQYF. CDR3 DNA: TGCGCCAGCAGCTCCAGGGAGGGAACCCAGTACTTC.

The rearrangement uses TRBV7-2 and TRBJ1-2; D perhaps matches TRBD1 (6 bases). V was clipped by 2 bases and J by 3 bases, with 10 bases between them. There are 14 residues in the CDR3. Germline V gene lookup returns CDR1 SGHTA and CDR2 FQGNSA. The CDR3 loop reads CASSLSGEDYGYTF. CDR3 DNA: TGTGCCAGCAGCTTATCAGGGGAAGACTATGGCTACACCTTC. The full variable domain, with the rest looked up from reference TRBV7-2 and TRBJ1-2, is GAGVSQSPSNKVTEKGKDVELRCDPISGHTALYWYRQSLGQGLEFLIYFQGNSAPDKSGLPSDRFSAERTGGSVSTLTIQRTQQEDSAVYLCASSLSGEDYGYTFGSGTRLTVV.

This clone was picked up one time. The gene calls are TRBV23-1 and TRBJ1-1; D not certain. TRBV23-1 is an ORF, and what it does is uncertain. Trimming took 0 bases from V and 0 from J, leaving 8 bases between them. The CDR3 runs 15 residues. The CDR3 DNA reads TGCGCCAGCAGTCAATCGTTACACCTGAACACTGAAGCTTTCTTT. Its protein product is CASSQSLHLNTEAFF.

This rearrangement joins TRBV7-2 to TRBJ1-1; 9 bases match TRBD1. Trimming took 6 bases from V and 0 from J; bases not matched to a gene: 5. The V gene's germline CDR1 is SGHTA and CDR2 FQGNSA. This CDR3 comprises 15 residues. CDR3 sequence: CASRQQGAMNTEAFF. The CDR3 bases are TGTGCCAGCAGGCAACAGGGGGCGATGAACACTGAAGCTTTCTTT.

This clone occurred once. The genes are TRBV28 and TRBJ2-7; a weak D match, TRBD1 (7 bases). Germline lookup yields CDR1 MDHEN and CDR2 SYDVKM. The CDR3 sequence is 14 residues long. Trimming left V 4 bases short and J 4 bases short, with 14 bases between. The CDR3, as DNA: TGTGCCAGCAGTTCGGGGGACAGCATTTACGAGCAGTACTTC. It specifies CASSSGDSIYEQYF. The whole variable domain, remainder taken from reference TRBV28 and TRBJ2-7, is DVKVTQSSRYLVKRTGEKVFLECVQDMDHENMFWYRQDPGLGLRLIYFSYDVKMKEKGDIPEGYSVSREKKERFSLILESASTNQTSMYLCASSSGDSIYEQYFGPGTRLTVT.

The chain has TRBV19 and TRBJ2-3; no firm D call. V was cut by 0 bases and J by 2 bases, with 15 bases left in between. The CDR3 totals 17 residues. Per the germline V gene, CDR1 is LNHDA and CDR2 is SQIVND (reference sequence). In DNA, the CDR3 is TGTGCCAGTAGTATAGATCTATGGCAGGTGGCCACAGATACGCAGTATTTT. This translates into CASSIDLWQVATDTQYF.

This chain links TRBV27 with TRBJ1-2; a weak D match, TRBD1 (6 bases). Germline CDR1 MNHEY, CDR2 SMNVEV (reference sequence). Deletions cut 5 bases from V and 7 bases from J, with 11 bases between. The CDR3 has 12 residues. The CDR3 loop is CASSHDRSGYTF. DNA for the CDR3: TGTGCCAGCAGTCACGACAGGAGTGGCTACACCTTC.

V and J are TRBV19 and TRBJ1-2; no clear D. The germline V gene encodes CDR1 LNHDA and CDR2 SQIVND (reference sequence). V was cut by 3 bases and J by 3 bases, with 11 bases left in between. This CDR3 is built from 14 residues. The CDR3 nucleotides read TGTGCCAGTAGTATTGACGGGTCTTACTATGGCTACACCTTC. Its translation: CASSIDGSYYGYTF.

The rearrangement uses TRBV30 and TRBJ2-1; 10 positions agree with TRBD1. Germline V lookup: CDR1 GTSNPN, CDR2 SVGIG (reference sequence). This CDR3 is built from 13 residues. Trimming took 5 bases from V and 8 from J; bases not matched to a gene: 6. The CDR3, as DNA: TGTGCCTGGTCCCGGGACAGGGGCTATGAGCAGTTCTTC. This codes for CAWSRDRGYEQFF.

This sequence joins TRBV18 and TRBJ2-5; 12 bases line up with TRBD2. Germline V gives CDR1 KGHSH, CDR2 LQKENI. The junction had 6 bases not matched to a gene; V was cut back by 0 bases and J by 7 bases. The CDR3 spans 16 residues. CDR3 sequence reads: CASSPPRTSGVGTQYF. The CDR3 nucleotides are TGTGCCAGCTCACCACCCAGGACTAGCGGGGTTGGGACCCAGTACTTC.

This clone occurred a few times. The J gene is TRBJ2-1, the V gene TRBV6-2 or TRBV6-3; D gene ambiguous. The CDR3 consists of 14 residues. Trimming took off 0 bases at V and 7 bases at J, with 10 bases between the two ends. CDR1 and CDR2 (germline): MNHEY, SVGEGT. The CDR3 spells CASSYSLRINEQFF. The CDR3 DNA reads as TGTGCCAGCAGTTACTCCCTCCGTATAAATGAGCAGTTCTTC.

This clone was seen once. The chain links TRBV3-1 (or the pseudogene TRBV3-2) to TRBJ1-2, with 7 bases matching TRBD1. Germline V CDR1 and CDR2: LGHDT, YNNKEL (reference sequence). The ends lost 4 bases at V and 5 bases at J; junction bases unmatched: 4. CDR3 size: 13 residues. The CDR3 loop reads CASSRQGRYGYTF. The CDR3 coding sequence is TGTGCCAGCAGCCGACAGGGACGATATGGCTACACCTTC.

This clone has just one count. This chain joins TRBV20-1 and TRBJ2-7; TRBD1 matches at 8 bases. Trimming took 3 bases from V and 2 from J; bases not matched to a gene: 6. Germline CDR1 and CDR2: DFQATT and SNEGSKA (reference sequence). CDR3 length: 14 amino acids. Here the CDR3 reads CSASGDRSPYEQYF. CDR3 sequence (DNA): TGCAGTGCTAGTGGGGACAGGTCACCCTACGAGCAGTACTTC.

The chain recombines TRBV21-1 with TRBJ2-3; the table's D call, TRBD2, has no DNA check behind it. TRBV21-1 is annotated as a pseudogene. The length of the CDR3 is 16 residues. CDR3 sequence reads: CASSKWVAGPTDTQYF. The CDR3, as DNA: TGTGCCAGCAGCAAATGGGTAGCGGGGCCCACAGATACGCAGTATTTT.

This sequence joins TRBV30 and TRBJ2-5; TRBD1 agrees at 8 bases. V dropped 5 bases and J dropped 7; count of bases not matched to a gene: 6. This CDR3 has 12 amino acids. Germline values: CDR1 GTSNPN, CDR2 SVGIG (reference sequence). The CDR3 is CAWGQGMGTQYF. The CDR3 DNA follows: TGTGCCTGGGGACAGGGAATGGGGACCCAGTACTTC.

The chain uses TRBV14 and TRBJ1-3; unclear D gene. Trimming took 1 base from V and 4 from J, leaving 11 bases between them. This CDR3 has 15 amino acids. Germline values: CDR1 SGHDN, CDR2 FVKESK. CDR3 residues: CASSQVAMAGNTIYF. The CDR3 DNA follows: TGTGCCAGCAGCCAAGTGGCCATGGCCGGAAACACCATATATTTT.